This T cell receptor beta chain was captured by sequencing in a study of T-cell reconstitution after alpha-beta-depleted transplantation in children. This clonotype was detected ten times or more. This sample's TCRbeta library carried unique molecular identifier barcodes. TCRdb called the PCR reads again in MiXCR, with one record for every CDR3 protein. The sample consists of hundreds of thousands of distinct CDR3 sequences, about 11% of them appearing once. Germline loops: CDR1 SGHAT, CDR2 FQNNGV. The length of the CDR3 is 20 residues. Deletions cut 2 bases from V and 4 bases from J, with 30 bases between.

This chain uses TRBV11-2 with TRBJ2-7; either TRBD1 or TRBD2 may fit D (5 bases each). Source: PBMCs from the stem cell graft donor, taken from the stem cell graft. This TCR came from a human donor who donated a stem cell graft to a child with acute lymphoblastic leukemia. The CDR3 protein is CASSLRNRVGDARTFYEQYF. The DNA for the CDR3 is TGTGCCAGCAGCTTAAGGAATAGGGTGGGGGATGCTAGGACCTTTTACGAGCAGTACTTC.